The 24 T cell receptor beta chains below were found in one sample sequenced in a study of blood T cells in healthy people across ages. A second PCR of 7 to 11 cycles used a sample-barcoded 5' primer and a J-beta primer mix. TCRdb called the 5' RACE reads again in MiXCR, with one record for every CDR3 protein. The repertoire holds more than 1.4 million distinct CDR3 sequences, with about 43% as singletons. Material for sequencing was blood. The receptors here all came from a woman younger than 30 in good health.

The gene calls are TRBV5-1 and TRBJ1-1; D is uncertain. V gave up 1 base and J gave up 2 bases, with 15 bases separating them. Germline CDR1 and CDR2: SGHRS and YFSETQ. The CDR3 spans 16 residues. The CDR3 coding sequence is TGCGCCAGCAGCTTGTCAACGGGGTCATCCAACACTGAAGCTTTCTTT. Its translation: CASSLSTGSSNTEAFF.

The rearrangement links TRBV7-2 to TRBJ2-6, with TRBD2 as a possible D gene (6 bases). The CDR3 totals 13 residues. The ends were cut back, 1 base at V and 8 bases at J, with 6 bases in the middle. The germline V gene has CDR1 SGHTA and CDR2 FQGNSA. Written as DNA, the CDR3 is TGTGCCAGCAGCTTAGGGGACTCCAACGTCCTGACTTTC. Protein product: CASSLGDSNVLTF.

The CDR3 is CAWSVDLRPGIQYF. The DNA of the CDR3 is TGTGCCTGGAGTGTAGACCTCAGACCTGGCATTCAGTACTTC. The chain links TRBV30 to TRBJ2-7; no clear D gene. The J call is uncertain, as TRBJ2-4 better fits the DNA end. CDR1 and CDR2 from the germline V gene are GTSNPN and SVGIG (reference sequence). The CDR3 covers 14 residues.

The chain uses TRBV7-2 and TRBJ2-5, with 7 bases lining up with TRBD1. This CDR3 spans 19 amino acids. CDR1 SGHTA and CDR2 FQGNSA come from the germline V gene. Trimming at V came to 2 bases and at J to 2 bases, leaving 17 bases not matched to a gene. The CDR3 loop is CASSLSLINTGQVQETQYF. Here the CDR3 DNA reads TGTGCCAGCAGCTTATCCCTTATTAATACCGGACAGGTACAAGAGACCCAGTACTTC.

The J gene is TRBJ1-1, the V gene TRBV28; D is possibly TRBD1 (6 bases). This CDR3 has 15 residues. The germline V gene encodes CDR1 MDHEN and CDR2 SYDVKM. V shed 5 bases and J shed 3 bases, with 16 bases lying between them. CDR3 sequence (DNA): TGTGCCAGCAGTGGGGGGGCCGGCAGCTACACTGAAGCTTTCTTT. Translated, it gives CASSGGAGSYTEAFF.

The chain combines TRBV2 with TRBJ2-5; D could derive from TRBD1 or TRBD2 (5 bases each). The CDR3 contains 16 residues. V was cut by 7 bases and J by 10 bases, with 28 bases left in between. Germline V gene lookup returns CDR1 SNHLY and CDR2 FYNNEI. CDR3 bases: TGTGCCAGCACCGGAGGAGGTAACCGGGGCAAAAACATCCAGTACTTC. Protein product: CASTGGGNRGKNIQYF.

This clonotype was seen more than once but under ten times. V usage is TRBV9 and J usage is TRBJ1-5; D uncertain. This CDR3 has 13 amino acids. Between the trimmed V and J ends, which lost 0 bases and 5 bases, there was a span of 6 bases. The germline V gene encodes CDR1 SGDLS and CDR2 YYNGEE. The CDR3 nucleotides read TGTGCCAGCAGCGTAGGGTTTGATCAGCCCCAGCATTTT. It yields the protein CASSVGFDQPQHF.

V usage is TRBV12-3 or TRBV12-4 and J usage is TRBJ1-3; no clear D gene. Deletions cut 2 bases from V and 8 bases from J, with 7 bases between. The CDR3 spans 12 residues. The CDR3 loop reads CASSLSLDTIYF. The CDR3 DNA is TGTGCCAGCAGTTTATCGTTGGACACCATATATTTT.

This chain uses TRBV5-1 with TRBJ2-7; possible D gene TRBD2, 6 bases. Germline lookup yields CDR1 SGHRS and CDR2 YFSETQ. Between the trimmed V and J ends, which lost 1 base and 3 bases, there was a span of 14 bases. CDR3 length: 15 amino acids. The CDR3 bases are TGCGCCAGCAGCTTGTCCGGGGGTCAAGTCTACGAGCAGTACTTC. Its protein is CASSLSGGQVYEQYF.

About this clonotype: The CDR3 end shows no conserved phenylalanine or tryptophan, and so a read error is likely. The chain carries TRBV6-5 and TRBJ2-7; weak D call: TRBD2 (6 bases). The CDR3 totals 14 residues. The germline V and J ends were trimmed by 5 bases and 1 base, with 12 bases remaining between them. Germline CDR1 MNHEY, CDR2 SVGAGI. This chain's CDR3 is CASSVVGTSYEQYL. CDR3 sequence (DNA): TGTGCCAGCAGTGTAGTGGGGACTTCCTACGAGCAGTACCTC.

The chain employs TRBV12-3 or TRBV12-4 and TRBJ2-7; no firm D call. The CDR3 length is 13 residues. V shed 3 bases and J shed 7 bases, with 13 bases lying between them. The CDR3, as DNA: TGTGCCAGCAGTTTTGAGCCCGCGGCTGAGCAGTACTTC. Translating gives CASSFEPAAEQYF.

The chain has TRBV12-3 or TRBV12-4 and TRBJ1-2; D might be TRBD1 (6 bases). Trimming took 5 bases from V and 7 from J, leaving 17 bases between them. The CDR3 sequence is 14 residues long. The CDR3 reads CASSETTGGRGYTF. The CDR3 coding sequence is TGTGCCAGCAGTGAGACGACAGGTGGACGTGGCTACACCTTC.

This clonotype came up a few times. This chain joins TRBV10-3 and TRBJ2-6; 14 bases map to TRBD2. CDR3 size: 19 residues. After removal of 6 bases from V and 0 bases from J, the junction contained 7 bases not matched to a gene. Germline-derived CDR1 and CDR2 are ENHRY and SYGVKD. The CDR3: CAISGLGTSGGSGANVLTF. The CDR3, as DNA: TGTGCCATCAGCGGACTTGGGACTAGCGGGGGCTCTGGGGCCAACGTCCTGACTTTC.

This chain uses TRBV7-9 with TRBJ2-7, with 11 bases fitting TRBD2. The CDR3 has 15 amino acids. CDR1 and CDR2 (germline): SEHNR, FQNEAQ (reference sequence). V shed 3 bases, J shed 3 bases, and the junction held 4 bases outside the gene matches. CDR3 coding DNA: TGTGCCAGCAGCTTCTCGGGACTAGCGGTCTACGAGCAGTACTTC. Translation: CASSFSGLAVYEQYF.

This clonotype was seen a few times. V is TRBV7-9 and J is TRBJ2-3; D is uncertain. In germline, CDR1 is SEHNR, CDR2 FQNEAQ (reference sequence). Between the trimmed V and J ends, which lost 3 bases and 5 bases, there was a span of 6 bases. CDR3 length: 12 amino acids. The CDR3 nucleotides are TGTGCCAGCAGCTTTACCGGAGATACGCAGTATTTT. Its translation is CASSFTGDTQYF. Supplemented by reference TRBV7-9 and TRBJ2-3, the full variable domain reads DTGVSQNPRHKITKRGQNVTFRCDPISEHNRLYWYRQTLGQGPEFLTYFQNEAQLEKSRLLSDRFSAERPKGSFSTLEIQRTEQGDSAMYLCASSFTGDTQYFGPGTRLTVL.

The chain uses TRBV6-1 and TRBJ1-2, with D possibly TRBD1 on 5 matching bases. The V end lost 2 bases, the J end lost 3 bases, and 16 bases lay between the germline ends. CDR3 length: 16 residues. The germline V gene has CDR1 MNHNS and CDR2 SASEGT. CDR3 residues: CASSEPEDKRHYGYTF. CDR3 nucleotides: TGTGCCAGCAGTGAACCGGAGGACAAGAGGCACTATGGCTACACCTTC.

The V gene is TRBV3-1, the J gene TRBJ2-7; D is undetermined. Germline loops: CDR1 LGHDT, CDR2 YNNKEL (reference sequence). This CDR3 has 12 residues. Trimming cost V 2 bases and J 7 bases, with 9 bases left between them. This chain's CDR3 is CASSQISEEQYF. The CDR3 DNA sequence: TGTGCCAGCAGCCAAATCTCGGAGGAGCAGTACTTC.

This clonotype has more than one count but fewer than ten. The chain joins TRBV20-1 to TRBJ1-5, with 8 bases identical to TRBD1. From germline, CDR1 is DFQATT and CDR2 SNEGSKA (reference sequence). This CDR3 region has 15 residues. J was trimmed by 4 bases and V by 8 bases; bases with no gene match: 13. This CDR3 is CSLAGGEWRNQPQHF. In DNA, the CDR3 is TGCAGTCTGGCAGGGGGCGAATGGAGGAATCAGCCCCAGCATTTT.

V is TRBV30 and J is TRBJ1-2; tentatively, D is TRBD1 (5 bases). V was clipped by 2 bases and J by 6 bases, with 16 bases between them. Germline V lookup: CDR1 GTSNPN, CDR2 SVGIG (reference sequence). The CDR3 is 14 residues long. The CDR3 sequence: CAWSRLGRGDGYTF. CDR3 DNA sequence: TGTGCCTGGAGTCGGTTAGGCCGGGGCGATGGCTACACCTTC. Filled out from reference TRBV30 and TRBJ1-2, the complete variable domain reads SQTIHQWPATLVQPVGSPLSLECTVEGTSNPNLYWYRQAAGRGLQLLFYSVGIGQISSEVPQNLSASRPQDRQFILSSKKLLLSDSGFYLCAWSRLGRGDGYTFGSGTRLTVV.

This clonotype was picked up one time. The chain has TRBV29-1 and TRBJ2-7, with D uncertain. V shed 3 bases and J shed 2 bases, with 17 bases lying between them. The germline gives CDR1 SQVTM, CDR2 ANQGSEA. This CDR3 is built from 15 residues. The DNA of the CDR3 is TGCAGCGTTGATGTCCGCACCAAGCTACCCTACGAGCAGTACTTC. Translation: CSVDVRTKLPYEQYF.

This clonotype was found a few times. The rearrangement links TRBV7-2 to TRBJ2-6, with D possibly TRBD1 on 6 matching bases. V dropped 5 bases and J dropped 2 bases, with 10 bases sitting between them. The CDR3 is made up of 15 amino acids. CDR1 and CDR2 from the germline V gene are SGHTA and FQGNSA. The CDR3 DNA follows: TGTGCCAGCAGCGAAACAGGGACTGGGGCCAACGTCCTGACTTTC. This codes for CASSETGTGANVLTF.

The chain uses TRBV11-2 and TRBJ2-3, with 15 bases lining up with TRBD2. Germline V gives CDR1 SGHAT, CDR2 FQNNGV. This CDR3 has 17 residues. V gave up 6 bases and J gave up 5 bases; unmatched junction bases: 9. The CDR3 bases are TGTGCCAGCAGTTTCGGACTAGCGGGAGGGAATGGAGATACGCAGTATTTT. Translation: CASSFGLAGGNGDTQYF.

On this clonotype: Since a much larger clone is just one base distant, this may be a read error. CDR3 coding DNA: TGCAGCGTTGGGCGGCCTTCAGAGACCCAGTACTTC. It codes for CSVGRPSETQYF. J is TRBJ2-5 and V is TRBV29-1; D is ambiguous. V gave up 4 bases and J gave up 4 bases, with 10 bases separating them. The V gene's germline CDR1 is SQVTM and CDR2 ANQGSEA. This CDR3 is 12 amino acids long.

V usage is TRBV7-2 and J usage is TRBJ1-5; 9 bases are a match to TRBD1. Germline CDR1 SGHTA, CDR2 FQGNSA. This CDR3 contains 17 residues. The V and J ends lost 2 bases and 4 bases, in that order; junction bases with no gene match: 9. The CDR3 region is CASSLRGPGQGNQPQHF. The CDR3 bases are TGTGCCAGCAGCTTAAGGGGACCGGGACAGGGAAATCAGCCCCAGCATTTT. The entire variable domain, with the rest obtained from reference TRBV7-2 and TRBJ1-5, is as follows: GAGVSQSPSNKVTEKGKDVELRCDPISGHTALYWYRQSLGQGLEFLIYFQGNSAPDKSGLPSDRFSAERTGGSVSTLTIQRTQQEDSAVYLCASSLRGPGQGNQPQHFGDGTRLSIL.